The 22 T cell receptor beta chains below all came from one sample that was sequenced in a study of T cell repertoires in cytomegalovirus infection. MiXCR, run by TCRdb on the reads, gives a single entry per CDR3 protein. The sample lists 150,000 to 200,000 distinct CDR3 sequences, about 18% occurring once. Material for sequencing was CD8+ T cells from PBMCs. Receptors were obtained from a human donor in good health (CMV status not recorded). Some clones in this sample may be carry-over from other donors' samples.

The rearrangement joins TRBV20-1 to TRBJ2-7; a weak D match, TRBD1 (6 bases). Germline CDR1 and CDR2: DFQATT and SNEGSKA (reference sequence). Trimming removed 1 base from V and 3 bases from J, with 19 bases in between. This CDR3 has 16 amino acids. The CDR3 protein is CSARGGQRTVFYEQYF. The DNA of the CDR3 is TGCAGTGCTAGAGGCGGGCAGAGGACAGTATTCTACGAGCAGTACTTC.

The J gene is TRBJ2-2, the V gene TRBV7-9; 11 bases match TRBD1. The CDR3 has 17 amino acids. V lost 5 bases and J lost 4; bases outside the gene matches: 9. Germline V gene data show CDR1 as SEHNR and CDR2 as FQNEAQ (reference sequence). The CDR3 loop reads CASSTRGQGEITGELFF. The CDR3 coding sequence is TGTGCCAGCAGCACCCGGGGACAGGGGGAAATCACCGGGGAGCTGTTTTTT. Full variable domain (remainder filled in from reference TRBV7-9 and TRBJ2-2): DTGVSQNPRHKITKRGQNVTFRCDPISEHNRLYWYRQTLGQGPEFLTYFQNEAQLEKSRLLSDRFSAERPKGSFSTLEIQRTEQGDSAMYLCASSTRGQGEITGELFFGEGSRLTVL.

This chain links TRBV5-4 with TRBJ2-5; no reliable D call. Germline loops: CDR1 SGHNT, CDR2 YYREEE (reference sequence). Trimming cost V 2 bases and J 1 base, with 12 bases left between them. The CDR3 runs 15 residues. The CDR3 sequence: CASSFVPTSQETQYF. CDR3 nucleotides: TGTGCCAGCAGCTTCGTCCCCACCTCCCAAGAGACCCAGTACTTC.

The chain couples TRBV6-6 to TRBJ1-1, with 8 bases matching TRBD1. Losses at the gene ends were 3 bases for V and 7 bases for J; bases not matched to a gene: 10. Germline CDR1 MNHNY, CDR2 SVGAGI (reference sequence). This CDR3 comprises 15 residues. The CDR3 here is CASSYMETGAFEAFF. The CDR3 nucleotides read TGTGCCAGCAGTTATATGGAGACAGGGGCGTTTGAAGCTTTCTTT.

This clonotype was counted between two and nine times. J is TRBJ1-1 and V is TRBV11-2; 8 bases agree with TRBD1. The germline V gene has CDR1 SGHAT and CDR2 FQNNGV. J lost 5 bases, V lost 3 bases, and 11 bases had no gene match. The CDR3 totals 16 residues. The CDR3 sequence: CASSLAGQGIWTEAFF. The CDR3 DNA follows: TGTGCCAGCAGCTTGGCCGGACAGGGTATATGGACTGAAGCTTTCTTT.

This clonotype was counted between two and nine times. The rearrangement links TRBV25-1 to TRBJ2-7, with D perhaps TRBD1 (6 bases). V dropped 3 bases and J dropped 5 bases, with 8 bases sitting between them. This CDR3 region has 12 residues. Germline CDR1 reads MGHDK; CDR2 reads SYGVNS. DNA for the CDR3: TGTGCCAGCAGTGAGGACAGCCACGAGCAGTACTTC. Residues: CASSEDSHEQYF.

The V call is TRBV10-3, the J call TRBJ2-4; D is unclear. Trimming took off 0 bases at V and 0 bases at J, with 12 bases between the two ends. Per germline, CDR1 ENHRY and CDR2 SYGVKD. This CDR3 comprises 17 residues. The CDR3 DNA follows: TGTGCCATCAGTGAGTCGGTTGGGTACCTAGCCAAAAACATTCAGTACTTC. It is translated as CAISESVGYLAKNIQYF.

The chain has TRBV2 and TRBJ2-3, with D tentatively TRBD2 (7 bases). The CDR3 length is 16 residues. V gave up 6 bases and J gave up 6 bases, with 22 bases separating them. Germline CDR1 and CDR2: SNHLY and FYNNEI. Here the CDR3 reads CASSPVGGGLSDTQYF. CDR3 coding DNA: TGTGCCAGCAGCCCAGTAGGGGGGGGGCTGTCCGATACGCAGTATTTT.

The CDR3 nucleotides read TGTGCCACCAGTGATCCTACCTCACGACAGGGAGCCTACAATGAGCAGTTCTTC. Translation gives CATSDPTSRQGAYNEQFF. The chain combines TRBV24-1 with TRBJ2-1, with 7 bases fitting TRBD1. The ends lost 3 bases at V and 2 bases at J; junction bases unmatched: 12. Germline CDR1 and CDR2: KGHDR and SFDVKD. CDR3 length equals 18 residues.

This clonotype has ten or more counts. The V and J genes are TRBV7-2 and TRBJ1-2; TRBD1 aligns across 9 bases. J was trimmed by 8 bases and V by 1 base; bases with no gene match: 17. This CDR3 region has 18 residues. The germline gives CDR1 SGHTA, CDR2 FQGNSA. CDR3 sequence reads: CASSLGSYGTGPEDGYTF. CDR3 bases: TGTGCCAGCAGCTTAGGGTCTTATGGGACAGGGCCGGAGGACGGCTACACCTTC.

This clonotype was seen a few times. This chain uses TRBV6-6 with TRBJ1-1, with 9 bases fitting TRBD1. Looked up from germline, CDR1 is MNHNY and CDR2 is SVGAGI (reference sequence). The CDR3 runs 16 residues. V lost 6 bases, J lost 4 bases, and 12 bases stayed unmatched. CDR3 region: CASRSLQGAWVTEAFF. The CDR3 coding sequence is TGTGCCAGCAGGAGCCTACAGGGGGCGTGGGTCACTGAAGCTTTCTTT.

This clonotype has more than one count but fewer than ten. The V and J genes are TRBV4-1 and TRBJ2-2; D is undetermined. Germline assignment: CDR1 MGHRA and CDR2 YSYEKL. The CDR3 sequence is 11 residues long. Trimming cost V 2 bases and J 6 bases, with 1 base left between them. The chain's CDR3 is CASSQSGELFF. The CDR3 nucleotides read TGCGCCAGCAGCCAATCCGGGGAGCTGTTTTTT.

For the CDR3, the DNA is TGCAGCGTTGAACCCCCAGACACAGATACGCAGTATTTT. Its translation is CSVEPPDTDTQYF. The V gene is TRBV29-1, the J gene TRBJ2-3, with unresolved D. The CDR3 has 13 residues. In germline, CDR1 is SQVTM, CDR2 ANQGSEA. The V end lost 2 bases, the J end lost 2 bases, and 8 bases lay between the germline ends.

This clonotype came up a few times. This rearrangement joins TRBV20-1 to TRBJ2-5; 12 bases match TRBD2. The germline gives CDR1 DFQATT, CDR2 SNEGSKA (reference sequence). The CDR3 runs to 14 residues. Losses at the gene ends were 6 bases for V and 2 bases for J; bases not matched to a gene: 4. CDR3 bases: TGCAGTGCAGTCGGGACTAGCGGGCAAGAGACCCAGTACTTC. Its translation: CSAVGTSGQETQYF.

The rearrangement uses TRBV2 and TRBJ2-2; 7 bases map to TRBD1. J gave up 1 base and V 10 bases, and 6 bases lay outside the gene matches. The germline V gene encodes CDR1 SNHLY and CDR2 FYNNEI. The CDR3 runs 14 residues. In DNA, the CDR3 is TGTGCCACCAAGGACAGGATGAACACCGGGGAGCTGTTTTTT. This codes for CATKDRMNTGELFF.

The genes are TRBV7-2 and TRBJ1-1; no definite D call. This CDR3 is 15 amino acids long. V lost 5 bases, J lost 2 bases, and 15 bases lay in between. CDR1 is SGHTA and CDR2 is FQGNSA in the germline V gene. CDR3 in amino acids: CASSHRTGINTEAFF. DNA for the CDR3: TGTGCCAGCAGCCACCGGACGGGAATAAACACTGAAGCTTTCTTT.

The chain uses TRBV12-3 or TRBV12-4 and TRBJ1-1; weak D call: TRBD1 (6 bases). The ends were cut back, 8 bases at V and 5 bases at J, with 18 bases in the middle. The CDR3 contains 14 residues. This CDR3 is CASLLRRGATEAFF. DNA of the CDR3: TGTGCCAGCCTTCTGCGTCGGGGGGCGACTGAAGCTTTCTTT.

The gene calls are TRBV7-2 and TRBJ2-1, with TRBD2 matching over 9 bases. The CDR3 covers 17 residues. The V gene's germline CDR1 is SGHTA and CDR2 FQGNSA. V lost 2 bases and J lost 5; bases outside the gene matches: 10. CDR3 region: CASSLLGGGAFDNEQFF. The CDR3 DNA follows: TGTGCCAGCAGCTTATTAGGCGGGGGGGCTTTTGACAATGAGCAGTTCTTC.

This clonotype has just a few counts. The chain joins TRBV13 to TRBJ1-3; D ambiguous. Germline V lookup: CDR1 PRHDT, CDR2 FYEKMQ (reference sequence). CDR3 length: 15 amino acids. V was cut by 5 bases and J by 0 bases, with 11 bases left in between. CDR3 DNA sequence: TGTGCCAGCAGCGAGGAACTGATCTCTGGAAACACCATATATTTT. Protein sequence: CASSEELISGNTIYF.

The CDR3 DNA follows: TGTGCCAGCAGCTTGGGGCCATGGAACGAGCAGTACTTC. As protein: CASSLGPWNEQYF. The rearrangement joins TRBV7-2 to TRBJ2-7, with TRBD1 as a possible D gene (5 bases). This CDR3 is 13 amino acids long. V shed 3 bases and J shed 5 bases, with 11 bases lying between them. Germline CDR1 and CDR2: SGHTA and FQGNSA.

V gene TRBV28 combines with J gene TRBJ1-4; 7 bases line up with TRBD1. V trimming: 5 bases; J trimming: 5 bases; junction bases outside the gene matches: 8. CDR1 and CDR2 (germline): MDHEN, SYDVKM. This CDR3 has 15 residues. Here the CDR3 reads CASSPRTGPNEKLFF. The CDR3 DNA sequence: TGTGCCAGCAGTCCACGGACAGGCCCAAATGAAAAACTGTTTTTT.

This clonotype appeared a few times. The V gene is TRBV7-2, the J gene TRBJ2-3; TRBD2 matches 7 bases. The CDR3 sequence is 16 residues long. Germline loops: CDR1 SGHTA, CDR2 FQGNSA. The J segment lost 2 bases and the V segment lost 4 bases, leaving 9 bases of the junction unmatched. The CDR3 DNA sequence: TGTGCCAGCAGCTCCCGGAGCGGGGCCACCACAGATACGCAGTATTTT. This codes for CASSSRSGATTDTQYF.